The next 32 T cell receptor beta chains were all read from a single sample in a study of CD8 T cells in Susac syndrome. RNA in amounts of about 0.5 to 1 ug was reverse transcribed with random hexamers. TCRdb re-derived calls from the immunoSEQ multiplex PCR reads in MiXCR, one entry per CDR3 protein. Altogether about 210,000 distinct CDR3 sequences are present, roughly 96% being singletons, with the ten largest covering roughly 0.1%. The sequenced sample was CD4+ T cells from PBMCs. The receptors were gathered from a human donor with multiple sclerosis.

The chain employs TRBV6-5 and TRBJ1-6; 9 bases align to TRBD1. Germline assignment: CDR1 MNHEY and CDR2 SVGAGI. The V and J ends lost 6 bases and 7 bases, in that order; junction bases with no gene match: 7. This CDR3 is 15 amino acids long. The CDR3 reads CASRLLTGGNSPLHF. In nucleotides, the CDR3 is TGTGCCAGCAGACTACTAACAGGGGGCAATTCACCCCTCCACTTT.

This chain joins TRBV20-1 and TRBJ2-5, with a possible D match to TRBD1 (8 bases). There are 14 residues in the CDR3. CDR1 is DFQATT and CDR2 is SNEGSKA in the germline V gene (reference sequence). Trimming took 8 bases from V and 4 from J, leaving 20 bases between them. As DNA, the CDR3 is TGCAGTCCATTACAGGGGGGGCTGGGAGAGACCCAGTACTTC. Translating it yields CSPLQGGLGETQYF.

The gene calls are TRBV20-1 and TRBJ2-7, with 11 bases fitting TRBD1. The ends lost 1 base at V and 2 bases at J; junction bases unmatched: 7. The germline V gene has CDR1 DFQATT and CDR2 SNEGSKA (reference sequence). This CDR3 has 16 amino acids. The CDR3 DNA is TGCAGTGCTAGAGGGGTTCAGGGACAGGGGGCCTACGAGCAGTACTTC. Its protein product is CSARGVQGQGAYEQYF.

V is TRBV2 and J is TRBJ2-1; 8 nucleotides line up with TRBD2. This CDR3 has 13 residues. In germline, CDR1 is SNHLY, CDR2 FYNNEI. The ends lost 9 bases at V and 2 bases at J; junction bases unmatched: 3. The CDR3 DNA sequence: TGTGCCAGTACTAGCGGAACCTACAATGAGCAGTTCTTC. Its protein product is CASTSGTYNEQFF.

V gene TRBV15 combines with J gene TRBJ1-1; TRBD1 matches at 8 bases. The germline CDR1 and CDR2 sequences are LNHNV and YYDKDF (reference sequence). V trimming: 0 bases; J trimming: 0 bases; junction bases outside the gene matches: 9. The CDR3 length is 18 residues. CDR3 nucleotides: TGTGCCACCAGCAGAGAATCTGCGACAGGGGATTTGAACACTGAAGCTTTCTTT. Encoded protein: CATSRESATGDLNTEAFF.

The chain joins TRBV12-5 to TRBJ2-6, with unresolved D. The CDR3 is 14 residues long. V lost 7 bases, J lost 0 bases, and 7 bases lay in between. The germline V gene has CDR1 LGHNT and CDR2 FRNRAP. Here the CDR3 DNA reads TGTGCTAGTGTCCGAGACTCTGGGGCCAACGTCCTGACTTTC. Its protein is CASVRDSGANVLTF.

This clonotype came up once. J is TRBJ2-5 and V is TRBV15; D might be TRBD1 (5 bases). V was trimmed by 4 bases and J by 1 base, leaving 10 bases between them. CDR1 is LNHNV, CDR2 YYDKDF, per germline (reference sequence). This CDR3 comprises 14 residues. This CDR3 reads CATSIGASQETQYF. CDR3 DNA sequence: TGTGCCACCAGCATTGGGGCTAGCCAAGAGACCCAGTACTTC. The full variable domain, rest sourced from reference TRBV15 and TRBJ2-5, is DAMVIQNPRYQVTQFGKPVTLSCSQTLNHNVMYWYQQKSSQAPKLLFHYYDKDFNNEADTPDNFQSRRPNTSFCFLDIRSPGLGDTAMYLCATSIGASQETQYFGPGTRLLVL.

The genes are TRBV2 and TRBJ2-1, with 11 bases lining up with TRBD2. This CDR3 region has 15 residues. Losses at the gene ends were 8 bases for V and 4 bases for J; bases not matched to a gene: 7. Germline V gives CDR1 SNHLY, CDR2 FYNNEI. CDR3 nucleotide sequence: TGTGCCAGCGAAATCGGGACTAGCGGATACAATGAGCAGTTCTTC. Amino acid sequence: CASEIGTSGYNEQFF.

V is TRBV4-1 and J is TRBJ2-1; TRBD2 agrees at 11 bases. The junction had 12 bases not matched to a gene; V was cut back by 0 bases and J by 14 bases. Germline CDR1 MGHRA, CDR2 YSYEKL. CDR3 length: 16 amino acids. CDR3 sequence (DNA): TGCGCCAGCAGCCAAGATTCTAGCGGGGGGAACGACTGGGAGTTCTTC. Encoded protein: CASSQDSSGGNDWEFF.

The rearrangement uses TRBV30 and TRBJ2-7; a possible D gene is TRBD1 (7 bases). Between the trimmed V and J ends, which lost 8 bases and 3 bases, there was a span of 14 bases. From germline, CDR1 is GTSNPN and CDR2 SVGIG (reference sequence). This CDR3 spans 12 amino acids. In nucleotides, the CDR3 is TGTGCCGCCCAGGGGGGCCTCTACGAGCAGTACTTC. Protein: CAAQGGLYEQYF.

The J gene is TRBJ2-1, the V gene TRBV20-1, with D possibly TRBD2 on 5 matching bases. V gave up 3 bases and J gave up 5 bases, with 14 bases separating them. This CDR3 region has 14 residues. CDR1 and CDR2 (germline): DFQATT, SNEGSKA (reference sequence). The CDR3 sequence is CSASSASRNNEQFF. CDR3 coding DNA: TGCAGTGCTAGTTCGGCTAGCCGGAACAATGAGCAGTTCTTC.

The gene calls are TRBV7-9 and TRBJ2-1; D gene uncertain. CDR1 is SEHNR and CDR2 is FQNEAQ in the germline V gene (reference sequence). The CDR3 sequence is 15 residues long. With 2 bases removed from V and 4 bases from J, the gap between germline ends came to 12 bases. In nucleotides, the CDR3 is TGTGCCAGCAGCTTAAGTAATAGCCGATACAATGAGCAGTTCTTC. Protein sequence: CASSLSNSRYNEQFF.

CDR3 bases: TGTGCCAGCAGCTTAGCGTGGGAGTTAGAGGGCTACACCTTC. Translated, it gives CASSLAWELEGYTF. This chain links TRBV7-9 with TRBJ1-2; D is ambiguous. The CDR3 is made up of 14 amino acids. The germline CDR1 and CDR2 sequences are SEHNR and FQNEAQ (reference sequence). The germline V and J ends were trimmed by 0 bases and 8 bases, with 13 bases remaining between them.

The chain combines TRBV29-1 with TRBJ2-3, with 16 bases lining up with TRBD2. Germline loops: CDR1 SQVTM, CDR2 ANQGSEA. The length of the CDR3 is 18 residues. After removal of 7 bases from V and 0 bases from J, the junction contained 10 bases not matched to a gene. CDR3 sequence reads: CSAPGLAGGWASTDTQYF. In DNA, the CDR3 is TGCAGCGCCCCGGGACTAGCGGGAGGGTGGGCAAGCACAGATACGCAGTATTTT.

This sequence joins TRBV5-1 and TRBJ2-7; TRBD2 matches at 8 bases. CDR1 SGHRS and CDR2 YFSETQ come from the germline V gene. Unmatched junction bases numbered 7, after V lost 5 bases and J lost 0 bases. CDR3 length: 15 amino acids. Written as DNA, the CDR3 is TGCGCCAGCAGAAACGTAGCGGGGAGCTCCTACGAGCAGTACTTC. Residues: CASRNVAGSSYEQYF. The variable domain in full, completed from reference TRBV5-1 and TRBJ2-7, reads KAGVTQTPRYLIKTRGQQVTLSCSPISGHRSVSWYQQTPGQGLQFLFEYFSETQRNKGNFPGRFSGRQFSNSRSEMNVSTLELGDSALYLCASRNVAGSSYEQYFGPGTRLTVT.

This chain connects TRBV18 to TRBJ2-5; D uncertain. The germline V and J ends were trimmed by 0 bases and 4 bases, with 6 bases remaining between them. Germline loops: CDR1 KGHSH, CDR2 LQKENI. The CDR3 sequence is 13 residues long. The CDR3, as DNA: TGTGCCAGCTCACCACCATACCTAGAGACCCAGTACTTC. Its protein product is CASSPPYLETQYF.

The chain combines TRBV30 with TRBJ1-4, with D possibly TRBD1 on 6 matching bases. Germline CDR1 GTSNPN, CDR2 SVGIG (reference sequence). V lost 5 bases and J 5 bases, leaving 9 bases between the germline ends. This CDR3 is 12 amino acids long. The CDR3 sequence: CAWDTGNEKLFF. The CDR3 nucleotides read TGTGCCTGGGACACAGGGAATGAAAAACTGTTTTTT.

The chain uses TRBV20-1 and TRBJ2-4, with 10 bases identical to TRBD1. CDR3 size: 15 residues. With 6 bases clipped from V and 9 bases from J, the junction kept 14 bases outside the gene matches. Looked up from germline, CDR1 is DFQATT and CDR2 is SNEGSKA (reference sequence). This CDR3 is CSAPDRGVLGGIQYF. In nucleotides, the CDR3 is TGCAGTGCCCCGGACAGGGGGGTTCTAGGGGGCATTCAGTACTTC.

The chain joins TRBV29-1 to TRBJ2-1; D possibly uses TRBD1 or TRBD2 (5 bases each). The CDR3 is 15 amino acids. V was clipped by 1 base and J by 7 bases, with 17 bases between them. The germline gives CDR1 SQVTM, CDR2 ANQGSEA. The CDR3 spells CSVEGTGRNGNEQFF. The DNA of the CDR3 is TGCAGCGTTGAAGGTACGGGGCGGAACGGTAATGAGCAGTTCTTC.

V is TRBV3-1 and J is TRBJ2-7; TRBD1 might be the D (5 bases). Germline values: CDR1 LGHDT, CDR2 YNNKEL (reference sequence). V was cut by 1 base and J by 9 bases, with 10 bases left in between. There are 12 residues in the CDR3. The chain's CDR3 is CASSQVGQGQYF. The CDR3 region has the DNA TGTGCCAGCAGCCAAGTGGGCCAGGGGCAGTACTTC.

CDR3 in DNA: TGTGCCACCAGCCGGGACTACACTGAAGCTTTCTTT. This codes for CATSRDYTEAFF. This rearrangement joins TRBV15 to TRBJ1-1; weak D call: TRBD1 (5 bases). CDR3 length equals 12 residues. V dropped 5 bases and J dropped 3 bases, with 7 bases sitting between them. CDR1 LNHNV and CDR2 YYDKDF come from the germline V gene (reference sequence).

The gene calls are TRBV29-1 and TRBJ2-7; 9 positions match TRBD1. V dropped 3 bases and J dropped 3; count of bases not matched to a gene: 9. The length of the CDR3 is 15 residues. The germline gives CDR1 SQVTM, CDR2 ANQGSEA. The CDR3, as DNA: TGCAGCGTTGAGACGGGACAGGGAATCAACTACGAGCAGTACTTC. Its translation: CSVETGQGINYEQYF.

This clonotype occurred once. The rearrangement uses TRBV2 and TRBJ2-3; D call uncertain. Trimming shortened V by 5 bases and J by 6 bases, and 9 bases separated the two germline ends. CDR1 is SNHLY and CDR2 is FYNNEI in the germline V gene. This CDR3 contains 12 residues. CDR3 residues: CASSFLEDTQYF. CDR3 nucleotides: TGTGCCAGCAGTTTCCTCGAGGATACGCAGTATTTT.

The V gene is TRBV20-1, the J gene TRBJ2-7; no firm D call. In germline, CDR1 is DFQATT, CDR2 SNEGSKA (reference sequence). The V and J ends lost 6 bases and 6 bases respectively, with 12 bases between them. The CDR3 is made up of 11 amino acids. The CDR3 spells CSANSLLEQYF. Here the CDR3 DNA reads TGCAGTGCCAACTCTCTACTCGAGCAGTACTTC.

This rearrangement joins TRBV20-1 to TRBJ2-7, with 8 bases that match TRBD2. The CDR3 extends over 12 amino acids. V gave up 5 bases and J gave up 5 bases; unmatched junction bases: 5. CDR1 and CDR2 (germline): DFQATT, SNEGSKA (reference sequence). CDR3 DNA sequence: TGCAGTGCTGAAAGCGGGGGCAACGAGCAGTACTTC. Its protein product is CSAESGGNEQYF.

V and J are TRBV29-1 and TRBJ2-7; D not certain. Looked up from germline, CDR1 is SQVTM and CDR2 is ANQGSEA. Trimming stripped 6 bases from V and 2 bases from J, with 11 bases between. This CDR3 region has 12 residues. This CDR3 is CSVEFTPYEQYF. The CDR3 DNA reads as TGCAGCGTCGAATTCACCCCCTACGAGCAGTACTTC.

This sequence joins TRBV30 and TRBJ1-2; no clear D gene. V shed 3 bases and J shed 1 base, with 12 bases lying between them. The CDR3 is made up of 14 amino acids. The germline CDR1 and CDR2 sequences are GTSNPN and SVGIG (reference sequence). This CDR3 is CAWRQANFNYGYTF. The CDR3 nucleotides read TGTGCCTGGAGGCAGGCCAACTTTAACTATGGCTACACCTTC. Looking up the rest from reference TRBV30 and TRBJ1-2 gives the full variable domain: SQTIHQWPATLVQPVGSPLSLECTVEGTSNPNLYWYRQAAGRGLQLLFYSVGIGQISSEVPQNLSASRPQDRQFILSSKKLLLSDSGFYLCAWRQANFNYGYTFGSGTRLTVV.

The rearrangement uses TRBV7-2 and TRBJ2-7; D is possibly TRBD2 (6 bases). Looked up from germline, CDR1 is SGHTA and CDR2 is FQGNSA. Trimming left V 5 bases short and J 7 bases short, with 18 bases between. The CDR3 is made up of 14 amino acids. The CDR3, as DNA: TGTGCCAGCAGCGCCTCACTAGCCGGGTTTGAGCAGTACTTC. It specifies CASSASLAGFEQYF.

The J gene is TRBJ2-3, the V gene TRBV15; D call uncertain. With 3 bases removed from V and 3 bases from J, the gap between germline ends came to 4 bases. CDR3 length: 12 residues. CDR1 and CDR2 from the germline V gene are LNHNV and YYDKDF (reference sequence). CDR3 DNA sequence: TGTGCCACCAGCAGGTTTACAGATACGCAGTATTTT. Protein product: CATSRFTDTQYF.

The CDR3 nucleotides are TGTGCCAGCAGCTTAGATACGGTTGCGGGACCCTACCGGGGTGAGCAGTTCTTC. Amino acid sequence: CASSLDTVAGPYRGEQFF. The rearrangement uses TRBV11-2 and TRBJ2-1, with D perhaps matching TRBD2 (6 bases). Trimming left V 0 bases short and J 9 bases short, with 24 bases between. The CDR3 contains 18 residues. Per the germline V gene, CDR1 is SGHAT and CDR2 is FQNNGV.

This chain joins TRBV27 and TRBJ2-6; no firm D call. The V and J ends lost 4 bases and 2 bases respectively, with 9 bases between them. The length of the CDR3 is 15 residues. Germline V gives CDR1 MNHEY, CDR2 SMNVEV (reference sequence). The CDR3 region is CASSYFLAGANVLTF. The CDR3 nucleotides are TGTGCCAGCAGTTACTTCCTGGCTGGGGCCAACGTCCTGACTTTC.

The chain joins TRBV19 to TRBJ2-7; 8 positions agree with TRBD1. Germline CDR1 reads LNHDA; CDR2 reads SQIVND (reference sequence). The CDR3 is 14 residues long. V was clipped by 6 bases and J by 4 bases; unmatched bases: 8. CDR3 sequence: CASRKQGDGYEQYF. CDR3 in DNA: TGTGCCAGTAGAAAACAGGGGGATGGTTACGAGCAGTACTTC.